Below, 20 T cell receptor beta chains from the same sample are listed, as sequenced in a study of T cells in Graves' hyperthyroidism and ophthalmopathy. Amplification yielded TCR beta CDR3 regions, with RNA transcripts as the source. A first-round RT-PCR of the TCR CDR3 used the HTBI primer set. MiXCR, run by TCRdb on the multiplex PCR reads, gives a single entry per CDR3 protein. The table shows some 460,000 distinct CDR3 sequences, with less than 20% occurring only once. The source material was blood. The receptors were gathered from a woman between 18 and 30 years old with Graves' hyperthyroidism.

This clonotype has a count of ten or more. The CDR3 DNA is TGTGCCAGCAGGTCGTTAGCGATTAGCAATCAGCCCCAGCATTTT. Amino acids: CASRSLAISNQPQHF. V gene TRBV7-8 combines with J gene TRBJ1-5, with D uncertain. This CDR3 contains 15 residues. The V and J ends lost 6 bases and 0 bases respectively, with 12 bases between them. The V gene's germline CDR1 is SGHVS and CDR2 FQNEAQ.

Concerning this clonotype: A far larger clone is one nucleotide away, so this likely arose from a read error. The V call is TRBV28, the J call TRBJ1-2; a possible D gene is TRBD1 (5 bases). Looked up from germline, CDR1 is MDHEN and CDR2 is SYDVKM. With 6 bases removed from V and 6 bases from J, the gap between germline ends came to 14 bases. This CDR3 is built from 13 residues. CDR3 in amino acids: CASSPTGNDGYTF. The CDR3 bases are TGTGCCAGCAGCCCCACAGGAAACGATGGCTACACCTTC.

This clonotype has at least ten counts. J is TRBJ2-3 and V is TRBV11-2; 9 bases line up with TRBD2. The germline CDR1 and CDR2 sequences are SGHAT and FQNNGV. The CDR3 runs to 16 residues. V gave up 5 bases and J gave up 1 base; unmatched junction bases: 7. CDR3 protein: CASSAEAGGRTDTQYF. The CDR3 nucleotides read TGTGCCAGCAGCGCAGAAGCGGGGGGCCGCACAGATACGCAGTATTTT.

V usage is TRBV29-1 and J usage is TRBJ1-2; D is unresolved. V was clipped by 2 bases and J by 5 bases, with 12 bases between them. The germline gives CDR1 SQVTM, CDR2 ANQGSEA. The CDR3 spans 13 residues. Here the CDR3 DNA reads TGCAGCGTTGAATCTGGACCGGTTTATGGCTACACCTTC. Translation: CSVESGPVYGYTF.

The chain carries TRBV3-1 and TRBJ1-2; 10 bases are shared with TRBD1. Per the germline V gene, CDR1 is LGHDT and CDR2 is YNNKEL (reference sequence). CDR3 length: 14 amino acids. The trim removed 4 bases at V and 7 bases at J, leaving 6 bases unmatched. The CDR3 DNA reads TGTGCCAGCAGCCGAGACAGGGGGCGGGGTGGCTACACCTTC. Its protein product is CASSRDRGRGGYTF.

J is TRBJ1-5 and V is TRBV19, with no clear D. V was clipped by 2 bases and J by 3 bases, with 5 bases between them. Germline-derived CDR1 and CDR2 are LNHDA and SQIVND (reference sequence). CDR3 length equals 13 residues. CDR3 loop: CASSINFNQPQHF. The CDR3 DNA reads as TGTGCCAGTAGTATAAATTTCAATCAGCCCCAGCATTTT.

Ten or more counts support this clonotype. This chain links TRBV2 with TRBJ2-1, with D unclear. There are 11 residues in the CDR3. CDR1 SNHLY and CDR2 FYNNEI come from the germline V gene. Trimming shortened V by 7 bases and J by 12 bases, and 13 bases separated the two germline ends. The CDR3 bases are TGTGCCAGCAAGGTTGGTCGTCGGCAGTTCTTC. Residues: CASKVGRRQFF.

The gene calls are TRBV4-1 and TRBJ2-5; either TRBD1 or TRBD2 may fit D (5 bases each). V was trimmed by 4 bases and J by 6 bases, leaving 21 bases between them. The CDR3 runs to 16 residues. CDR1 MGHRA and CDR2 YSYEKL come from the germline V gene. CDR3 region: CASSLSDSGRQQTQYF. In DNA, the CDR3 is TGCGCCAGCAGCCTATCCGATTCGGGACGGCAGCAGACCCAGTACTTC.

The chain recombines TRBV12-3 or TRBV12-4 with TRBJ1-2; no reliable D call. There are 14 residues in the CDR3. Between the trimmed V and J ends, which lost 5 bases and 6 bases, there was a span of 16 bases. The CDR3 here is CASSVNIGLNGYTF. Here the CDR3 DNA reads TGTGCCAGCAGTGTGAACATCGGGTTGAATGGCTACACCTTC.

In this sample, this clonotype turned up many times. The chain uses TRBV18 and TRBJ2-1; D gene uncertain. The CDR3 spans 11 residues. Germline CDR1 and CDR2: KGHSH and LQKENI. The V end lost 1 base, the J end lost 9 bases, and 4 bases lay between the germline ends. The chain's CDR3 is CASSPQGEQFF. The CDR3 bases are TGTGCCAGCTCACCACAGGGTGAGCAGTTCTTC.

This clonotype was found many times. V gene TRBV28 combines with J gene TRBJ2-3; D assignment may be TRBD1 or TRBD2 (6 bases each). The germline gives CDR1 MDHEN, CDR2 SYDVKM. The CDR3 length is 14 residues. Trimming removed 8 bases at V and 7 bases at J, with 19 bases between. CDR3 DNA sequence: TGTGCCAGCTCGCCGGGCGGGACACAAAATACGCAGTATTTT. Its protein product is CASSPGGTQNTQYF.

This clonotype showed up many times. This chain links TRBV7-2 with TRBJ2-5; no clear D gene. Germline CDR1 is SGHTA and CDR2 is FQGNSA. Trimming shortened V by 2 bases and J by 4 bases, and 14 bases separated the two germline ends. The CDR3 covers 15 residues. CDR3 sequence (DNA): TGTGCCAGCAGCTTAAAGAGCGTCGCGGTAGAGACCCAGTACTTC. This codes for CASSLKSVAVETQYF.

This clonotype was detected many times. The chain recombines TRBV7-2 with TRBJ2-5; 7 nucleotides line up with TRBD1. CDR1 is SGHTA and CDR2 is FQGNSA in the germline V gene. J was trimmed by 4 bases and V by 1 base; bases with no gene match: 3. The CDR3 is made up of 14 amino acids. The DNA of the CDR3 is TGTGCCAGCAGCTTAGGAGGGGGCCCAGAGACCCAGTACTTC. Encoded protein: CASSLGGGPETQYF.

V is TRBV7-3 and J is TRBJ1-2, with TRBD1 matching 8 bases. The germline gives CDR1 SGHTA, CDR2 FQGTGA. The junction had 10 bases not matched to a gene; V was cut back by 2 bases and J by 5 bases. This CDR3 region has 16 residues. The CDR3 sequence: CASSLAGGASRYGYTF. CDR3 DNA: TGTGCCAGCAGCTTAGCAGGGGGCGCTTCGAGATATGGCTACACCTTC.

A note on this clonotype: A much larger clone lies a single base off, so this may be a read error. CDR3 DNA sequence: TGCGCCAGCAGCTTACAGGGGAGGTACTACGAGCAGTACTTC. This sequence encodes CASSLQGRYYEQYF. This chain connects TRBV5-1 to TRBJ2-7; perhaps TRBD1 as D (7 bases). Germline V gene data show CDR1 as SGHRS and CDR2 as YFSETQ. V was cut by 2 bases and J by 3 bases, with 12 bases left in between. The CDR3 contains 14 residues.

Ten or more counts support this clonotype. The CDR3 sequence: CASSLEAGHEQYF. The CDR3 bases are TGTGCCAGCAGCTTAGAGGCAGGCCACGAGCAGTACTTC. The chain has TRBV11-1 and TRBJ2-7; no clear D. Germline values: CDR1 SGHAT, CDR2 FQDESV (reference sequence). V was cut by 1 base and J by 5 bases, with 9 bases left in between. There are 13 residues in the CDR3.

This clonotype was seen only a few times. V and J are TRBV7-9 and TRBJ1-1; weak D call: TRBD1 (5 bases). Trimming removed 1 base from V and 4 bases from J, with 10 bases in between. Germline CDR1 SEHNR, CDR2 FQNEAQ (reference sequence). The CDR3 runs 14 residues. This CDR3 reads CASSLVTGSTEAFF. The CDR3 DNA is TGTGCCAGCAGCTTAGTAACAGGATCCACTGAAGCTTTCTTT.

This chain joins TRBV6-1 and TRBJ1-4; tentative D call: TRBD1 (5 bases). CDR3 length: 17 residues. From germline, CDR1 is MNHNS and CDR2 SASEGT. V lost 3 bases and J lost 5, with 19 bases in between. The CDR3 here is CASSDSGEFYGNEKLFF. In DNA form, the CDR3 reads TGTGCCAGCAGTGATTCGGGGGAGTTCTATGGGAATGAAAAACTGTTTTTT.

V gene TRBV2 combines with J gene TRBJ2-2, with 9 bases lining up with TRBD1. Unmatched junction bases numbered 5, after V lost 7 bases and J lost 5 bases. This CDR3 has 14 residues. Germline CDR1 SNHLY, CDR2 FYNNEI. For the CDR3, the DNA is TGTGCCAGCACCTGGGACAGGGCTACCGGGGAGCTGTTTTTT. Protein product: CASTWDRATGELFF.

In this sample, this clonotype turned up many times. The chain employs TRBV12-5 and TRBJ2-7; no definite D call. Trimming removed 0 bases from V and 3 bases from J, with 6 bases in between. CDR1 is LGHNT and CDR2 is FRNRAP in the germline V gene. CDR3 length equals 13 residues. The DNA of the CDR3 is TGTGCTAGTGGTTTGGTACGGGTCTACGAGCAGTACTTC. Translation: CASGLVRVYEQYF.